Each of the 30 T cell receptor beta chains below was sequenced from the same sample in a study of blood T cell repertoires in COVID-19. Some clones are missing from TCRdb's copy, which holds only in-frame ones; the method was immunoSEQ multiplex PCR. The sample yields 120,000 to 150,000 clones, 70% to 90% seen once. The specimen sequenced was PBMCs or T cells enriched from blood (not recorded which). These receptors were taken from a woman in her 30s with acute COVID-19.

The chain has TRBV5-5 and TRBJ2-2; D is perhaps TRBD2 (6 bases). The CDR3 is 17 amino acids. Germline CDR1 is SGHKS and CDR2 is YYEKEE (reference sequence). The V gene lost 2 bases and the J gene lost 0 bases, with 14 bases spanning the gap. The CDR3 nucleotides read TGTGCCAGCAGCTTAAGGCGCGGGGCCCCGAACACCGGGGAGCTGTTTTTT. This sequence encodes CASSLRRGAPNTGELFF.

This chain links TRBV9 with TRBJ2-3; TRBD2 agrees at 8 bases. This CDR3 comprises 16 residues. The V segment lost 0 bases and the J segment 4 bases; nucleotides outside the gene matches: 7. Germline CDR1 SGDLS, CDR2 YYNGEE. CDR3 sequence: CASSVDGRAVPDTQYF. CDR3 coding DNA: TGTGCCAGCAGCGTAGACGGGAGGGCGGTCCCAGATACGCAGTATTTT. Full variable domain (rest looked up from reference TRBV9 and TRBJ2-3): DSGVTQTPKHLITATGQRVTLRCSPRSGDLSVYWYQQSLDQGLQFLIQYYNGEERAKGNILERFSAQQFPDLHSELNLSSLELGDSALYFCASSVDGRAVPDTQYFGPGTRLTVL.

This chain links TRBV7-2 with TRBJ1-4, with D unresolved. The germline CDR1 and CDR2 sequences are SGHTA and FQGNSA. The V end lost 0 bases, the J end lost 6 bases, and 11 bases lay between the germline ends. This CDR3 is 15 amino acids long. The CDR3 DNA is TGTGCCAGCAGCTTAGCTCCGGGTATGGATGAAAAACTGTTTTTT. Protein: CASSLAPGMDEKLFF. The full variable domain, in which reference TRBV7-2 and TRBJ1-4 provide the parts outside the CDR3, is GAGVSQSPSNKVTEKGKDVELRCDPISGHTALYWYRQSLGQGLEFLIYFQGNSAPDKSGLPSDRFSAERTGGSVSTLTIQRTQQEDSAVYLCASSLAPGMDEKLFFGSGTQLSVL.

The chain recombines TRBV2 with TRBJ1-2; D ambiguous. There are 14 residues in the CDR3. V lost 2 bases and J 0 bases, leaving 7 bases between the germline ends. CDR1 is SNHLY, CDR2 FYNNEI, per germline. Here the CDR3 DNA reads TGTGCCAGCAGTGAAACAGAAGCTAACTATGGCTACACCTTC. Translation: CASSETEANYGYTF.

The chain combines TRBV5-6 with TRBJ1-2; TRBD1 agrees at 7 bases. Germline trimming cut 2 bases from V and 1 base from J; bases unmatched to any gene: 5. Germline-derived CDR1 and CDR2 are SGHDT and YYEEEE. The CDR3 has 15 amino acids. The CDR3 DNA follows: TGTGCCAGCAGCTTATCGACAGGGAATAACTATGGCTACACCTTC. This encodes CASSLSTGNNYGYTF. The full variable domain, rest sourced from reference TRBV5-6 and TRBJ1-2, is DAGVTQSPTHLIKTRGQQVTLRCSPKSGHDTVSWYQQALGQGPQFIFQYYEEEERQRGNFPDRFSGHQFPNYSSELNVNALLLGDSALYLCASSLSTGNNYGYTFGSGTRLTVV.

This chain uses TRBV19 with TRBJ1-5, with 9 bases fitting TRBD1. Germline V lookup: CDR1 LNHDA, CDR2 SQIVND (reference sequence). This CDR3 is 17 amino acids long. Losses at the gene ends were 6 bases for V and 3 bases for J; bases not matched to a gene: 12. This chain's CDR3 is CASRTTGGPGYNQPQHF. DNA for the CDR3: TGTGCCAGTAGAACTACAGGGGGCCCAGGATACAATCAGCCCCAGCATTTT.

The chain is built from TRBV28 and TRBJ2-7; 10 bases fit TRBD1. The V gene end was trimmed by 2 bases and the J gene end by 2 bases; junction bases not matched to a gene: 3. The CDR3 is 15 residues long. The V gene's germline CDR1 is MDHEN and CDR2 SYDVKM. The CDR3 here is CASSLAGQGTYEQYF. The CDR3 bases are TGTGCCAGCAGTTTAGCGGGACAGGGGACCTACGAGCAGTACTTC.

As DNA, the CDR3 is TGTGCCAGCAGGCTAGATAACACCGGGGAGCTGTTTTTT. The encoded protein is CASRLDNTGELFF. The rearrangement uses TRBV2 and TRBJ2-2; D remains unclear. The germline V and J ends were trimmed by 6 bases and 2 bases, with 7 bases remaining between them. The CDR3 sequence is 13 residues long. Germline CDR1 SNHLY, CDR2 FYNNEI.

The CDR3 spells CASSLAPIVVYEQYF. The CDR3 DNA reads as TGTGCCAGCAGCTTAGCCCCCATAGTTGTCTACGAGCAGTACTTC. The chain employs TRBV7-8 and TRBJ2-7; D uncertain. Germline-derived CDR1 and CDR2 are SGHVS and FQNEAQ. The length of the CDR3 is 15 residues. The germline V and J ends were trimmed by 0 bases and 3 bases, with 12 bases remaining between them. The complete variable domain, with remaining parts taken from reference TRBV7-8 and TRBJ2-7, reads GAGVSQSPRYKVAKRGQDVALRCDPISGHVSLFWYQQALGQGPEFLTYFQNEAQLDKSGLPSDRFFAERPEGSVSTLKIQRTQQEDSAVYLCASSLAPIVVYEQYFGPGTRLTVT.

The chain has TRBV27 and TRBJ1-2, with a possible D match to TRBD1 (6 bases). Trimming shortened V by 3 bases and J by 2 bases, and 10 bases separated the two germline ends. The CDR3 length is 14 residues. Germline V gene lookup returns CDR1 MNHEY and CDR2 SMNVEV (reference sequence). CDR3 bases: TGTGCCAGCAGTTTCACCCAGGGGAACTATGGCTACACCTTC. Protein sequence: CASSFTQGNYGYTF.

The chain recombines TRBV20-1 with TRBJ2-7, with D unresolved. The CDR3 runs to 11 residues. The germline gives CDR1 DFQATT, CDR2 SNEGSKA (reference sequence). Between the trimmed V and J ends, which lost 6 bases and 2 bases, there was a span of 8 bases. The CDR3 DNA sequence: TGCAGTGCCCCCTCCCCCTACGAGCAGTACTTC. It translates to CSAPSPYEQYF.

This clone was found once. J is TRBJ2-3 and V is TRBV28; no firm D call. The germline gives CDR1 MDHEN, CDR2 SYDVKM. The CDR3 length is 11 residues. Trimming removed 3 bases at V and 7 bases at J, with 5 bases between. The CDR3 DNA sequence: TGTGCCAGCAGTTTCGTCTATACGCAGTATTTT. It is translated as CASSFVYTQYF.

The rearrangement uses TRBV28 and TRBJ2-7; tentatively, D is TRBD2 (6 bases). This CDR3 comprises 13 residues. Trimming cost V 5 bases and J 4 bases, with 12 bases left between them. In germline, CDR1 is MDHEN, CDR2 SYDVKM. The CDR3 DNA sequence: TGTGCCAGCAGTGTAGGGGAGGAGTACGAGCAGTACTTC. This gives the protein CASSVGEEYEQYF.

This chain connects TRBV7-2 to TRBJ1-6; TRBD1 might be the D (5 bases). The germline V and J ends were trimmed by 1 base and 10 bases, with 11 bases remaining between them. Germline CDR1 SGHTA, CDR2 FQGNSA. The CDR3 is 14 residues long. Here the CDR3 DNA reads TGTGCCAGCAGCTTAGGGGGCGCCGGGTCACCCCTCCACTTT. Its translation: CASSLGGAGSPLHF.

This chain connects TRBV28 to TRBJ2-1; 9 nucleotides agree with TRBD1. The ends lost 8 bases at V and 7 bases at J; junction bases unmatched: 12. CDR1 is MDHEN, CDR2 SYDVKM, per germline. This CDR3 has 15 residues. The CDR3 reads CASRRFGTGINEQFF. For the CDR3, the DNA is TGTGCCAGCCGCCGTTTCGGGACAGGGATAAATGAGCAGTTCTTC.

In the case of this clone: The germline gene is not matched at one end of the junction; a read error may be the cause. J is TRBJ2-7 and V is TRBV27; possibly TRBD2 for D (6 bases). Germline CDR1 is MNHEY and CDR2 is SMNVEV (reference sequence). This CDR3 contains 15 residues. This CDR3 reads CASSLGAGSSYEQYF. Here the CDR3 DNA reads TGCGCCAGCAGTTTAGGGGCGGGGAGCTCCTACGAGCAGTACTTC.

This chain joins TRBV7-8 and TRBJ1-6, with TRBD1 matching 8 bases. CDR1 SGHVS and CDR2 FQNEAQ come from the germline V gene. This CDR3 contains 17 residues. V was pared by 5 bases and J by 5 bases, with 11 bases of the junction left unmatched. CDR3 sequence: CASSPGTGGLNNSPLHF. The CDR3 bases are TGTGCCAGCAGCCCAGGGACAGGAGGCCTTAATAATTCACCCCTCCACTTT.

The genes are TRBV18 and TRBJ1-4; tentatively, D is TRBD1 (6 bases). The CDR3 covers 15 residues. V lost 4 bases to trimming and J lost 8 bases, with 17 bases between them. Germline V gene sequence: CDR1 KGHSH, CDR2 LQKENI. This chain's CDR3 is CASSRSRDTGEKLFF. DNA for the CDR3: TGTGCCAGCTCACGCTCCCGGGACACCGGGGAAAAACTGTTTTTT.

The chain uses TRBV30 and TRBJ1-2; 8 bases align to TRBD1. Germline values: CDR1 GTSNPN, CDR2 SVGIG (reference sequence). The CDR3 sequence is 12 residues long. Germline trimming cut 3 bases from V and 9 bases from J; bases unmatched to any gene: 6. CDR3 loop: CAWRRDRSRYTF. CDR3 in DNA: TGTGCCTGGAGGCGGGACAGGAGTCGCTACACCTTC.

The chain employs TRBV5-5 and TRBJ2-3; the D gene is possibly TRBD1 (5 bases). The CDR3 length is 14 residues. The germline V gene encodes CDR1 SGHKS and CDR2 YYEKEE (reference sequence). V was shortened by 0 bases and J by 0 bases, with 5 bases between the two germline ends. The CDR3 reads CASSLAGSTDTQYF. As DNA, the CDR3 is TGTGCCAGCAGCTTGGCAGGGAGCACAGATACGCAGTATTTT.

The rearrangement uses TRBV27 and TRBJ2-5, with unresolved D. The CDR3 runs to 19 residues. Trimming took off 5 bases at V and 2 bases at J, with 27 bases between the two ends. The V gene's germline CDR1 is MNHEY and CDR2 SMNVEV (reference sequence). CDR3 coding DNA: TGTGCCAGCAGTGGTTACTTGTCGGTCGTAGTCACCCTTCAAGAGACCCAGTACTTC. This translates into CASSGYLSVVVTLQETQYF.

This chain joins TRBV7-2 and TRBJ1-1, with D possibly matching TRBD1 (6 bases). V was pared by 1 base and J by 3 bases, with 6 bases between. There are 13 residues in the CDR3. Per germline, CDR1 SGHTA and CDR2 FQGNSA. Here the CDR3 reads CASSLEGDTEAFF. CDR3 sequence (DNA): TGTGCCAGCAGCTTAGAGGGGGACACTGAAGCTTTCTTT.

CDR3 bases: TGTGCCAGCAGCGGGGACAGGGTCTCTGGGGCCAACGTCCTGACTTTC. Encoded protein: CASSGDRVSGANVLTF. The chain has TRBV7-2 and TRBJ2-6, with 9 bases fitting TRBD1. J was trimmed by 0 bases and V by 5 bases; bases with no gene match: 2. CDR3 length equals 16 residues. Germline V gives CDR1 SGHTA, CDR2 FQGNSA. Combining the CDR3 with reference TRBV7-2 and TRBJ2-6 gives the whole variable domain GAGVSQSPSNKVTEKGKDVELRCDPISGHTALYWYRQSLGQGLEFLIYFQGNSAPDKSGLPSDRFSAERTGGSVSTLTIQRTQQEDSAVYLCASSGDRVSGANVLTFGAGSRLTVL.

The chain is built from TRBV29-1 and TRBJ2-7; D might be TRBD2 (6 bases). The CDR3 runs 13 residues. Germline values: CDR1 SQVTM, CDR2 ANQGSEA. V lost 5 bases and J lost 2, with 13 bases in between. In DNA form, the CDR3 reads TGCAGCGTTCGCCGGGACTCGACCTACGAGCAGTACTTC. It codes for CSVRRDSTYEQYF.

The rearrangement uses TRBV15 and TRBJ1-1; D remains ambiguous. CDR3 length: 15 amino acids. V was cut by 1 base and J by 8 bases, with 17 bases left in between. CDR1 LNHNV and CDR2 YYDKDF come from the germline V gene (reference sequence). The CDR3 nucleotides read TGTGCCACCAGCAGAGGTCGGGAGGTGTTGGAAGAAGCTTTCTTT. Translation: CATSRGREVLEEAFF.

This chain links TRBV7-9 with TRBJ1-3; D is perhaps TRBD1 (5 bases). V lost 0 bases, J lost 0 bases, and 9 bases lay in between. Germline CDR1 is SEHNR and CDR2 is FQNEAQ (reference sequence). The CDR3 runs 16 residues. CDR3 in DNA: TGTGCCAGCAGCTTAGCGCGGGGCGACTCTGGAAACACCATATATTTT. Protein: CASSLARGDSGNTIYF.

The table lists this clone with a few counts. The CDR3 reads CASSPQGATEAFF. CDR3 nucleotide sequence: TGTGCCAGCTCGCCTCAGGGGGCCACTGAAGCTTTCTTT. The chain joins TRBV18 to TRBJ1-1; 8 positions agree with TRBD1. CDR3 length: 13 amino acids. The ends lost 6 bases at V and 4 bases at J; junction bases unmatched: 4. Germline assignment: CDR1 KGHSH and CDR2 LQKENI.

V and J are TRBV28 and TRBJ1-1; 7 bases match TRBD1. The CDR3 is 15 amino acids. V lost 2 bases to trimming and J lost 0 bases; unmatched junction nucleotides: 3. The germline V gene encodes CDR1 MDHEN and CDR2 SYDVKM. The CDR3: CASSLNTGVNTEAFF. The CDR3 DNA is TGTGCCAGCAGTTTAAATACAGGGGTGAACACTGAAGCTTTCTTT.

The rearrangement joins TRBV7-2 to TRBJ2-6; a weak D match, TRBD2 (5 bases). V gave up 6 bases and J gave up 6 bases, with 21 bases separating them. This CDR3 is 17 amino acids long. Per the germline V gene, CDR1 is SGHTA and CDR2 is FQGNSA. The CDR3 loop is CASSLVGSASEANVLTF. CDR3 bases: TGTGCCAGCAGTCTCGTTGGGAGCGCCTCGGAGGCCAACGTCCTGACTTTC.

This clone was recorded a few times. This sequence joins TRBV5-6 and TRBJ1-2; 7 nucleotides align to TRBD1. Germline V CDR1 and CDR2: SGHDT, YYEEEE. V shed 6 bases, J shed 5 bases, and the junction held 10 bases outside the gene matches. The CDR3 consists of 14 residues. In DNA form, the CDR3 reads TGTGCCAGCAACTTAAACAGGGGCTCTTATGGCTACACCTTC. It yields the protein CASNLNRGSYGYTF.